These 17 T cell receptor beta chains share one sample of origin, sequenced in a study of spatial heterogeneity in lung cancer. TCRdb re-called the 5' RACE reads with MiXCR, one entry per CDR3 protein. The sample carries about 92,000 distinct CDR3 sequences, approximately 12% recorded once. Time point meaning: sample taken at primary tumor resection. Sequencing was performed on PBMCs, taken at surgery. These receptors were collected from a male donor with early-stage non-small cell lung cancer.

In this sample, this clonotype turned up a few times. This chain uses TRBV6-2 or TRBV6-3 with TRBJ2-7; the D gene is possibly TRBD2 (5 bases). V was cut by 5 bases and J by 5 bases, with 10 bases left in between. Germline CDR1 and CDR2: MNHEY and SVGEGT. This CDR3 is built from 12 residues. The chain's CDR3 is CASSRTRDEQYF. For the CDR3, the DNA is TGTGCCAGCAGTCGAACTAGGGACGAGCAGTACTTC.

The chain couples TRBV11-2 to TRBJ2-1, with TRBD2 as a possible D gene (6 bases). Germline loops: CDR1 SGHAT, CDR2 FQNNGV. Trimming stripped 5 bases from V and 9 bases from J, with 14 bases between. The CDR3 length is 13 residues. The CDR3 nucleotides read TGTGCCAGCAGCAATCGACTAGTTCTTGAGCAGTTCTTC. This sequence encodes CASSNRLVLEQFF.

The table lists this clonotype with many counts. The chain joins TRBV27 to TRBJ2-5, with D maybe TRBD2 (5 bases). CDR1 is MNHEY, CDR2 SMNVEV, per germline (reference sequence). Between the trimmed V and J ends, which lost 2 bases and 4 bases, there was a span of 5 bases. This CDR3 has 12 residues. The CDR3 reads CASSLEGETQYF. The CDR3 DNA follows: TGTGCCAGCAGTTTAGAGGGAGAGACCCAGTACTTC.

This clonotype was recorded many times. This sequence joins TRBV14 and TRBJ1-6; D might be TRBD1 (6 bases). The CDR3 runs 15 residues. Trimming took off 0 bases at V and 9 bases at J, with 12 bases between the two ends. Germline CDR1 reads SGHDN; CDR2 reads FVKESK. This CDR3 reads CASSQEQGGISPLHF. The CDR3 region has the DNA TGTGCCAGCAGCCAAGAACAGGGCGGAATTTCACCCCTCCACTTT.

The rearrangement links TRBV5-1 to TRBJ1-2; D is undetermined. The CDR3 has 14 residues. Germline lookup yields CDR1 SGHRS and CDR2 YFSETQ. Trimming removed 2 bases from V and 2 bases from J, with 10 bases in between. The CDR3 DNA reads as TGCGCCAGCAGCTTATTTAGGTCCAACTATGGCTACACCTTC. Translation: CASSLFRSNYGYTF.

The chain couples TRBV7-2 to TRBJ2-5; 7 nucleotides agree with TRBD1. This CDR3 spans 13 amino acids. With 5 bases clipped from V and 4 bases from J, the junction kept 4 bases outside the gene matches. In germline, CDR1 is SGHTA, CDR2 FQGNSA. CDR3 region: CASSRGQAETQYF. In DNA form, the CDR3 reads TGTGCCAGCAGCCGAGGACAGGCAGAGACCCAGTACTTC.

This clonotype was recorded many times. This rearrangement joins TRBV11-3 to TRBJ2-7, with a weak D call TRBD2 (6 bases). Germline V gene lookup returns CDR1 SGHNT and CDR2 YENEEA. The ends were cut back, 5 bases at V and 5 bases at J, with 13 bases in the middle. The CDR3 contains 13 residues. The CDR3 region is CASSAPTSHEQYF. DNA for the CDR3: TGTGCCAGCAGCGCCCCGACTAGTCACGAGCAGTACTTC.

The genes are TRBV15 and TRBJ2-5; D might be TRBD2 (5 bases). Between the trimmed V and J ends, which lost 0 bases and 5 bases, there was a span of 10 bases. The germline V gene has CDR1 LNHNV and CDR2 YYDKDF (reference sequence). The CDR3 has 14 amino acids. The DNA of the CDR3 is TGTGCCACCAGCAGAGATAAAGGGAGTGAGACCCAGTACTTC. Residues: CATSRDKGSETQYF.

J is TRBJ2-1 and V is TRBV6-5; the match to TRBD2 covers 7 bases. Germline trimming cut 5 bases from V and 0 bases from J; bases unmatched to any gene: 4. CDR1 and CDR2 from the germline V gene are MNHEY and SVGAGI. The CDR3 length is 15 residues. CDR3 amino acids: CASSRGDSSYNEQFF. In DNA form, the CDR3 reads TGTGCCAGCAGTCGGGGGGATAGCTCCTACAATGAGCAGTTCTTC.

This clonotype was detected only a few times. The rearrangement uses TRBV12-3 or TRBV12-4 and TRBJ1-2; TRBD1 matches at 8 bases. The length of the CDR3 is 13 residues. Losses at the gene ends were 6 bases for V and 4 bases for J; bases not matched to a gene: 4. CDR3 region: CASRMDRAYGYTF. The CDR3 DNA follows: TGTGCCAGCAGAATGGACAGGGCCTATGGCTACACCTTC.

There are many counts of this clonotype. The V call is TRBV15, the J call TRBJ2-3; D not certain. The ends were cut back, 2 bases at V and 0 bases at J, with 9 bases in the middle. CDR1 and CDR2 (germline): LNHNV, YYDKDF (reference sequence). The CDR3 has 15 residues. In DNA form, the CDR3 reads TGTGCCACCAGCAGATTTTCTCCTAGCACAGATACGCAGTATTTT. This gives the protein CATSRFSPSTDTQYF.

DNA of the CDR3: TGTGCCAGCAGCGTAATTCCTAGCGGGGGGCAGACCCAGTACTTC. Translating gives CASSVIPSGGQTQYF. The J gene is TRBJ2-5, the V gene TRBV9; 11 bases are shared with TRBD2. The CDR3 consists of 15 residues. The germline V gene has CDR1 SGDLS and CDR2 YYNGEE. The V gene end was trimmed by 1 base and the J gene end by 6 bases; junction bases not matched to a gene: 5. Based on the CDR3 plus reference TRBV9 and TRBJ2-5, the full variable domain is DSGVTQTPKHLITATGQRVTLRCSPRSGDLSVYWYQQSLDQGLQFLIQYYNGEERAKGNILERFSAQQFPDLHSELNLSSLELGDSALYFCASSVIPSGGQTQYFGPGTRLLVL.

This clonotype was detected only a few times. The V call is TRBV20-1, the J call TRBJ1-1; TRBD1 matches 7 bases. Germline-derived CDR1 and CDR2 are DFQATT and SNEGSKA (reference sequence). The CDR3 covers 14 residues. After removal of 6 bases from V and 0 bases from J, the junction contained 7 bases not matched to a gene. The CDR3 DNA sequence: TGCAGTGCCCCCGGACAGGATTTGAACACTGAAGCTTTCTTT. Its translation: CSAPGQDLNTEAFF.

This clonotype was seen a few times. J is TRBJ1-3 and V is TRBV5-1; D not certain. The germline CDR1 and CDR2 sequences are SGHRS and YFSETQ. The V and J ends lost 0 bases and 8 bases respectively, with 12 bases between them. The CDR3 runs to 14 residues. The CDR3 sequence: CASSLEGREDTIYF. CDR3 bases: TGCGCCAGCAGCTTGGAGGGTAGGGAGGACACCATATATTTT.

This clonotype has more than one count but fewer than ten. The chain uses TRBV7-9 and TRBJ2-3; 8 bases align to TRBD2. Losses at the gene ends were 6 bases for V and 6 bases for J; bases not matched to a gene: 11. The CDR3 has 15 amino acids. The germline V gene has CDR1 SEHNR and CDR2 FQNEAQ (reference sequence). CDR3 residues: CASSSPGLVPDTQYF. CDR3 in DNA: TGTGCCAGCAGTTCCCCGGGACTAGTTCCGGATACGCAGTATTTT.

The rearrangement links TRBV5-1 to TRBJ2-1; D remains unclear. V lost 2 bases to trimming and J lost 5 bases, with 11 bases between them. From germline, CDR1 is SGHRS and CDR2 YFSETQ. There are 14 residues in the CDR3. The CDR3 sequence is CASSFQFGDNEQFF. Written as DNA, the CDR3 is TGCGCCAGCAGCTTCCAATTCGGAGACAATGAGCAGTTCTTC.

The chain combines TRBV20-1 with TRBJ2-5; tentatively, D is TRBD2 (6 bases). V dropped 0 bases and J dropped 1 base, with 12 bases sitting between them. Germline V gene data show CDR1 as DFQATT and CDR2 as SNEGSKA (reference sequence). The CDR3 has 15 amino acids. The CDR3 reads CSARDAGILQETQYF. CDR3 nucleotides: TGCAGTGCTAGAGATGCGGGGATACTCCAAGAGACCCAGTACTTC.